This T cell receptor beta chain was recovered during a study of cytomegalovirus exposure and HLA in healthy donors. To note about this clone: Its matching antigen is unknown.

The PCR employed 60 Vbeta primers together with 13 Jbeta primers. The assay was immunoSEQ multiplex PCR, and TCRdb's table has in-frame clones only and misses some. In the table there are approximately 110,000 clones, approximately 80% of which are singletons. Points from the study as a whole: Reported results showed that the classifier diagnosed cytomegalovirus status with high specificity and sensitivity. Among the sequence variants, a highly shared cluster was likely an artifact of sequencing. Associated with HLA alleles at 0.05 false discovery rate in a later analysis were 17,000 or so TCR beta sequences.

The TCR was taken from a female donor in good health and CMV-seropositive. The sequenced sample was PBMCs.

CDR3 sequence (DNA): TGTGCCAGCAGTGGAAGAAGCTCCCATGGTCTAGCGGGGGGGGCAGATACGCAGTATTTT. Translating gives CASSGRSSHGLAGGADTQYF. The rearrangement joins TRBV2 to TRBJ2-3, with 12 bases aligning to TRBD2. J lost 4 bases, V lost 4 bases, and 18 bases had no gene match. Per germline, CDR1 SNHLY and CDR2 FYNNEI. The CDR3 sequence is 20 residues long.